Detailed here is one T cell receptor beta chain. The data were taken from a study of early T cells in non-severe SARS-CoV-2 infection. Germline V gives CDR1 MGHRA, CDR2 YSYEKL. The CDR3 extends over 15 amino acids. V was trimmed by 4 bases and J by 0 bases, leaving 12 bases between them. Each CDR3 protein gets one entry after TCRdb re-called the 5' RACE reads with MiXCR. Of tens of thousands of distinct CDR3 sequences in the sample, 10% to 15% were seen once. The sequenced sample was whole blood. This receptor was obtained from an adult who was a healthcare worker with PCR-confirmed SARS-CoV-2 infection or an uninfected control (not recorded which). The chain employs TRBV4-1 and TRBJ1-2; D unresolved. This CDR3 is CASSPIEAANYGYTF. CDR3 nucleotide sequence: TGCGCCAGCAGCCCAATCGAGGCAGCTAACTATGGCTACACCTTC.